These T cell receptor beta chains were read from a single sample in a study of blood T cell repertoires in COVID-19. Profiled with immunoSEQ multiplex PCR; TCRdb holds only in-frame clones, not every one. The sample shows roughly 100,000 clones, around 90% of them seen only once. The material sequenced was peripheral blood. Receptor source: a human donor in a cohort sampled during active COVID-19. Each CDR3 is given with its conserved first and last residue. A D gene is named only where the DNA matches it firmly. Expanded clones are given a class, and other clones once, few, many or no size at all.

D gene: TRBD1; clone size: -; V gene: TRBV10-3; J gene: TRBJ2-1; CDR3 length: 16; CDR3 DNA: TGTGCCATCAGTGGAGGTACGGGACAGGGCGGGTATGAGCAGTTCTTC; CDR3 protein: CAISGGTGQGGYEQFF
D gene: -; clone size: -; V gene: TRBV28; J gene: TRBJ1-5; CDR3 length: 14; CDR3 DNA: TGTGCCAGCAGTTTAGGGAGTCCCTATCAGCCCCAGCATTTT; CDR3 protein: CASSLGSPYQPQHF
D gene: TRBD2; clone size: -; V gene: TRBV11-2; J gene: TRBJ2-7; CDR3 length: 12; CDR3 DNA: TGTGCCAGCAGCCAACTGGGACTAGCTCTGTACTTC; CDR3 protein: CASSQLGLALYF
D gene: -; clone size: -; V gene: TRBV29-1; J gene: TRBJ1-5; CDR3 length: 12; CDR3 DNA: TGCAGCGTTGGGGGCTTTAATCAGCCCCAGCATTTT; CDR3 protein: CSVGGFNQPQHF
D gene: TRBD2; clone size: -; V gene: TRBV28; J gene: TRBJ2-1; CDR3 length: 18; CDR3 DNA: TGTGCCAGCAGTTTATACCTACTAGCGGGAGGCTCCTACAATGAGCAGTTCTTC; CDR3 protein: CASSLYLLAGGSYNEQFF
D gene: TRBD2; clone size: -; V gene: TRBV30; J gene: TRBJ2-7; CDR3 length: 14; CDR3 DNA: TGTGCCTGGACCCCAAGCGGGGCCTACTACGAGCAGTACTTC; CDR3 protein: CAWTPSGAYYEQYF
D gene: -; clone size: -; V gene: TRBV30; J gene: TRBJ2-2; CDR3 length: 15; CDR3 DNA: TGTGCCTGGGACGCCTATGGACAGAACACCGGGGAGCTGTTTTTT; CDR3 protein: CAWDAYGQNTGELFF
D gene: TRBD1; clone size: -; V gene: TRBV19; J gene: TRBJ2-7; CDR3 length: 15; CDR3 DNA: TGTGCCAGTAGTATTCCGGGACAGGGCACGTACGAGCAGTACTTC; CDR3 protein: CASSIPGQGTYEQYF
D gene: -; clone size: few; V gene: TRBV5-1; J gene: TRBJ2-6; CDR3 length: 16; CDR3 DNA: TGCGCCAGCAGCCAGGGTTTCAACTCTGGGGCCAACGTCCTGACTTTC; CDR3 protein: CASSQGFNSGANVLTF
D gene: -; clone size: -; V gene: TRBV9; J gene: TRBJ2-7; CDR3 length: 14; CDR3 DNA: TGTGCCAGCAGCGTAGACGTGAGGGCCTACGAGCAGTACTTC; CDR3 protein: CASSVDVRAYEQYF
D gene: -; clone size: -; V gene: TRBV30; J gene: TRBJ2-1; CDR3 length: 14; CDR3 DNA: TGTGCCTGGACCAAGGGGGGGCTTTTCAATGAGCAGTTCTTC; CDR3 protein: CAWTKGGLFNEQFF
D gene: TRBD2; clone size: -; V gene: TRBV10-1; J gene: TRBJ2-7; CDR3 length: 16; CDR3 DNA: TGCGCCAGCAGTGACTTTGTGCGGGGGAGCTCCTACGAGCAGTACTTC; CDR3 protein: CASSDFVRGSSYEQYF
D gene: -; clone size: -; V gene: TRBV19; J gene: TRBJ2-2; CDR3 length: 15; CDR3 DNA: TGTGCCAGTAGTGGGCAGGGGCAGGGGACCGGGGAGCTGTTTTTT; CDR3 protein: CASSGQGQGTGELFF
D gene: -; clone size: -; V gene: TRBV11-2; J gene: TRBJ1-1; CDR3 length: 14; CDR3 DNA: TGTGCCAGCAGCTTACAGGGAGGGAACACTGAAGCTTTCTTT; CDR3 protein: CASSLQGGNTEAFF
D gene: -; clone size: -; V gene: TRBV12-3/TRBV12-4; J gene: TRBJ1-4; CDR3 length: 13; CDR3 DNA: TGTGCCAGCAGCCTCGACAGCAATGAAAAACTGTTTTTT; CDR3 protein: CASSLDSNEKLFF
D gene: -; clone size: -; V gene: TRBV4-1; J gene: TRBJ1-1; CDR3 length: 15; CDR3 DNA: TGCGCCAGCAGCCAGGCGGCCCGGGGATACACTGAAGCTTTCTTT; CDR3 protein: CASSQAARGYTEAFF
D gene: TRBD2; clone size: -; V gene: TRBV18; J gene: TRBJ2-1; CDR3 length: 17; CDR3 DNA: TGTGCCAGCTCACCAGAGACTAGCGGCAGCTCCTACAATGAGCAGTTCTTC; CDR3 protein: CASSPETSGSSYNEQFF
D gene: -; clone size: -; V gene: TRBV24-1; J gene: TRBJ2-2; CDR3 length: 16; CDR3 DNA: TGTGCCACCAGTGATGCGGGACTTAGGAACACCGGGGAGCTGTTTTTT; CDR3 protein: CATSDAGLRNTGELFF
D gene: TRBD1; clone size: -; V gene: TRBV27; J gene: TRBJ1-2; CDR3 length: 14; CDR3 DNA: TGTGCCAGCAGTCCCCACAGGGGCGGCTATGGCTACACCTTC; CDR3 protein: CASSPHRGGYGYTF
D gene: TRBD2; clone size: -; V gene: TRBV5-8; J gene: TRBJ2-3; CDR3 length: 18; CDR3 DNA: TGTGCCAGCAGCTGGCAAAGACTAGCGGGGGGGGTCACAGATACGCAGTATTTT; CDR3 protein: CASSWQRLAGGVTDTQYF
D gene: TRBD2; clone size: -; V gene: TRBV4-3; J gene: TRBJ2-2; CDR3 length: 17; CDR3 DNA: TGCGCCAGCAGCCAAGGAGTTGTGACTAGCGACACCGGGGAGCTGTTTTTT; CDR3 protein: CASSQGVVTSDTGELFF
D gene: -; clone size: -; V gene: TRBV4-2; J gene: TRBJ1-1; CDR3 length: 16; CDR3 DNA: TGTGCCAGCAGCCGAACCACAGGGATCATGAACACTGAAGCTTTCTTT; CDR3 protein: CASSRTTGIMNTEAFF
D gene: -; clone size: -; V gene: TRBV20-1; J gene: TRBJ2-7; CDR3 length: 11; CDR3 DNA: TGCAGTGCTAGATGGCTCCGCGAGCAGTACTTC; CDR3 protein: CSARWLREQYF
D gene: -; clone size: -; V gene: TRBV7-2; J gene: TRBJ2-3; CDR3 length: 15; CDR3 DNA: TGTGCCAGCAGAAAAGGAGGGACCTCCACAGATACGCAGTATTTT; CDR3 protein: CASRKGGTSTDTQYF
D gene: -; clone size: -; V gene: TRBV24-1; J gene: TRBJ1-4; CDR3 length: 12; CDR3 DNA: TGTGCCACCAGTGATCGTAATGAAAAACTGTTTTTT; CDR3 protein: CATSDRNEKLFF
D gene: -; clone size: -; V gene: TRBV29-1; J gene: TRBJ2-3; CDR3 length: 13; CDR3 DNA: TGCAGCGTCACCAGGGTACACACAGATACGCAGTATTTT; CDR3 protein: CSVTRVHTDTQYF
D gene: TRBD2; clone size: -; V gene: TRBV5-1; J gene: TRBJ2-1; CDR3 length: 15; CDR3 DNA: TGCGCCAGCAGCTCTGGACTAGCGTTTTACAATGAGCAGTTCTTC; CDR3 protein: CASSSGLAFYNEQFF
D gene: TRBD1; clone size: -; V gene: TRBV6-2/TRBV6-3; J gene: TRBJ2-1; CDR3 length: 17; CDR3 DNA: TGTGCCAGCAGTTACTCAGGGGGCGGAAGCTCCTACAATGAGCAGTTCTTC; CDR3 protein: CASSYSGGGSSYNEQFF
D gene: -; clone size: -; V gene: TRBV5-1; J gene: TRBJ2-3; CDR3 length: 17; CDR3 DNA: TGCGCCAGCAGCTTGGGCGGAGCCTTTCCTAACACAGATACGCAGTATTTT; CDR3 protein: CASSLGGAFPNTDTQYF
D gene: -; clone size: -; V gene: TRBV28; J gene: TRBJ1-5; CDR3 length: 15; CDR3 DNA: TGTGCCAGCAGTCTTCCCCAGGGACACAATCAGCCCCAGCATTTT; CDR3 protein: CASSLPQGHNQPQHF
D gene: TRBD2; clone size: many; V gene: TRBV13; J gene: TRBJ2-7; CDR3 length: 16; CDR3 DNA: TGTGCCAGCAGCCCCCCAATAGCGGGGGGGAACTACGAGCAGTACTTC; CDR3 protein: CASSPPIAGGNYEQYF
D gene: TRBD1; clone size: -; V gene: TRBV11-2; J gene: TRBJ2-7; CDR3 length: 14; CDR3 DNA: TGTGCCAGCTCGGGACAGGGCCCTTCCTACGAGCAGTACTTC; CDR3 protein: CASSGQGPSYEQYF
D gene: -; clone size: once; V gene: TRBV7-2; J gene: TRBJ2-5; CDR3 length: 11; CDR3 DNA: TGTGCCAGCAGCTATGCGGAGACCCAGTACTTC; CDR3 protein: CASSYAETQYF
D gene: -; clone size: -; V gene: TRBV18; J gene: TRBJ2-2; CDR3 length: 14; CDR3 DNA: TGTGCCAGCTCACCATTATCCGGGGACGGGGAGCTGTTTTTT; CDR3 protein: CASSPLSGDGELFF
D gene: TRBD2; clone size: -; V gene: TRBV18; J gene: TRBJ2-2; CDR3 length: 17; CDR3 DNA: TGTGCCAGCTCACGTAAAAAGACTAGCGGGACTGACGGGGAGCTGTTTTTT; CDR3 protein: CASSRKKTSGTDGELFF
D gene: TRBD2; clone size: once; V gene: TRBV2; J gene: TRBJ2-2; CDR3 length: 17; CDR3 DNA: TGTGCCAGCACGGGACTAGCGGGGGGGCCGACCACCGGGGAGCTGTTTTTT; CDR3 protein: CASTGLAGGPTTGELFF
D gene: TRBD1; clone size: -; V gene: TRBV9; J gene: TRBJ1-1; CDR3 length: 12; CDR3 DNA: TGTGCCAGCAGCGCCTACAGGGGACGGGCTTTCTTT; CDR3 protein: CASSAYRGRAFF
D gene: TRBD2; clone size: -; V gene: TRBV14; J gene: TRBJ2-5; CDR3 length: 19; CDR3 DNA: TGTGCCAGCAGCCAAGTCTCGGAGTATGGAGCGGGGTTGGGAGAGACCCAGTACTTC; CDR3 protein: CASSQVSEYGAGLGETQYF
D gene: TRBD2; clone size: -; V gene: TRBV6-6; J gene: TRBJ2-7; CDR3 length: 14; CDR3 DNA: TGTGCCAGCAGTCGGCTAGCGGGAGCGGATGAGCAGTACTTC; CDR3 protein: CASSRLAGADEQYF
D gene: -; clone size: -; V gene: TRBV6-5; J gene: TRBJ2-7; CDR3 length: 16; CDR3 DNA: TGTGCCAGCAGTTACTCTAGGGCGGGGAGCTCCTACGAGCAGTACTTC; CDR3 protein: CASSYSRAGSSYEQYF
D gene: TRBD1; clone size: -; V gene: TRBV3-1/TRBV3-2; J gene: TRBJ1-2; CDR3 length: 13; CDR3 DNA: TGTGCCAGCAGCCCGGACAGGGAAAATGGCTACACCTTC; CDR3 protein: CASSPDRENGYTF
D gene: TRBD2; clone size: -; V gene: TRBV3-1/TRBV3-2; J gene: TRBJ2-1; CDR3 length: 16; CDR3 DNA: TGTGCCAGCAGCCCTGTGGCGGGAGGGACCTACAATGAGCAGTTCTTC; CDR3 protein: CASSPVAGGTYNEQFF
D gene: -; clone size: -; V gene: TRBV6-2/TRBV6-3; J gene: TRBJ1-1; CDR3 length: 14; CDR3 DNA: TGTGCCAGCAGTTACAGGGGCAGAAACACTGAAGCTTTCTTT; CDR3 protein: CASSYRGRNTEAFF
D gene: -; clone size: -; V gene: TRBV5-1; J gene: TRBJ1-4; CDR3 length: 16; CDR3 DNA: TGCGCCAGCAGCTTTTCCACCGCAGCAACTAATGAAAAACTGTTTTTT; CDR3 protein: CASSFSTAATNEKLFF
D gene: TRBD1; clone size: few; V gene: TRBV4-3; J gene: TRBJ2-7; CDR3 length: 14; CDR3 DNA: TGCGCCAGCAGCCAAGGGGGACAGGGCAACGAGCAGTACTTC; CDR3 protein: CASSQGGQGNEQYF